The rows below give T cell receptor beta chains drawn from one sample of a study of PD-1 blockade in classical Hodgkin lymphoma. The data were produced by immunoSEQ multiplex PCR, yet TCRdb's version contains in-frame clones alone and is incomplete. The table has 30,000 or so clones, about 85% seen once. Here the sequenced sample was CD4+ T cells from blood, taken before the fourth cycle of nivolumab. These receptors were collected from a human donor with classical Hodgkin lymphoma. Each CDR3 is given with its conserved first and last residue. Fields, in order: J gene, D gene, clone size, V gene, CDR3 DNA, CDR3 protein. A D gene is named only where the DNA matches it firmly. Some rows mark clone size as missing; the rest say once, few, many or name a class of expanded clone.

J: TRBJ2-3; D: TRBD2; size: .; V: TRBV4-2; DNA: TGTGCCAGCAGCGGCGGAGCGGGGCTCACAGATACGCAGTATTTT; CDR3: CASSGGAGLTDTQYF
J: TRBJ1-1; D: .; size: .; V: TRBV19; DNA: TGTGCCACCTCCTCCAGGGTAAGCACTGAAGCTTTCTTT; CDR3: CATSSRVSTEAFF
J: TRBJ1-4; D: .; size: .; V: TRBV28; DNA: TGTGCCAGCAGTTTATACAGGGTGACAGATGAAAAACTGTTTTTT; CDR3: CASSLYRVTDEKLFF
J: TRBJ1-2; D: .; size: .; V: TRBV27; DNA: TGTGCCAGCAGTAGACTGCTGTCTGGCTATGGCTACACCTTC; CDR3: CASSRLLSGYGYTF
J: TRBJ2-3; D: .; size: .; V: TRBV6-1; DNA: TGTGCCAGCAGTTTAGCGAGGGGGAGCACAGATACGCAGTATTTT; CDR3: CASSLARGSTDTQYF
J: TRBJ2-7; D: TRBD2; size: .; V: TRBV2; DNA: TGTGCCAGCAGTGATCCGAGGCTAGCGGATTTCTACGAGCAGTACTTC; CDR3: CASSDPRLADFYEQYF
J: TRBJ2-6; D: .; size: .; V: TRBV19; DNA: TGTGCCAGTAGTATACAGGGGCCTGGGGCCAACGTCCTGACTTTC; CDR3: CASSIQGPGANVLTF
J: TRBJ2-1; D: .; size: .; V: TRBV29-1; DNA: TGCAGCGTTCGAGTCCCACGGCACAGGCCTGTACCCTCCAACTCCTACAATGAGCAGTTCTTC; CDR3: CSVRVPRHRPVPSNSYNEQFF
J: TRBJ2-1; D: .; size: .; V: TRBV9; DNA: TGTGCCAGCAGCGTAGCTACTAGCCCGATGTATGAGCAGTTCTTC; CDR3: CASSVATSPMYEQFF
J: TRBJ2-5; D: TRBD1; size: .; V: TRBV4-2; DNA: TGTGCCAGCAGCCTGGGACAGGGAGGGTCGACCCAGTACTTC; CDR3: CASSLGQGGSTQYF
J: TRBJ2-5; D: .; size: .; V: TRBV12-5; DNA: TGTGCTAGTGGGGCACAGACGGGAGAGACCCAGTACTTC; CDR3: CASGAQTGETQYF
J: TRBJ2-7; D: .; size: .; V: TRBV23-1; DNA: TGCGCCAGCAGTCAATCCCGTCGCGCAGGGGAAGGAAACGAGCAGTACTTC; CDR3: CASSQSRRAGEGNEQYF
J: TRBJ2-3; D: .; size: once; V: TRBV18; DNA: TGTGCCAGCTCACCTCAACAGAGCACAGATACGCAGTATTTT; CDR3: CASSPQQSTDTQYF
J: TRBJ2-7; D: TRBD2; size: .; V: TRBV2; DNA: TGTGCCAGCAGTCCAACTAGCGGGAGGGGCTTGAGCTCCTACGAGCAGTACTTC; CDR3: CASSPTSGRGLSSYEQYF
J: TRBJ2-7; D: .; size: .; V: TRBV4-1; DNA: TGCGCCAGCAGCCGCGGTGCAGGGGCAGGTGAGCAGTACTTC; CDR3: CASSRGAGAGEQYF
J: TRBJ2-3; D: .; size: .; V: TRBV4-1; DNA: TGCGCCAGCAGCCAACCCGGGATGGGCACAGATACGCAGTATTTT; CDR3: CASSQPGMGTDTQYF
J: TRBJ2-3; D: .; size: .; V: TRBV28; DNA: TGTGCCAGCAGTTTCCCAGCGGCTAGCACAGATACGCAGTATTTT; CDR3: CASSFPAASTDTQYF
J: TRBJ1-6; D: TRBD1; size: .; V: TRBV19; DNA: TGTGCCAGTATGTGGAAGGGGGCCTCCTATAATTCACCCCTCCACTTT; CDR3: CASMWKGASYNSPLHF
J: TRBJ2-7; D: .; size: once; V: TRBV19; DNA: TGTGCCAGTAGTAGGAACATCCAGGTCTTCGGTTCTTTTTACGAGCAGTACTTC; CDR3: CASSRNIQVFGSFYEQYF
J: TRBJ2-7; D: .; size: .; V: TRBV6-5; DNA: TGTGCCAGCAGGGGGACACGTTTCACCTACGAGCAGTACTTC; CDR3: CASRGTRFTYEQYF